Below, 14 T cell receptor beta chains from the same sample are listed, as sequenced in a study of beta chain features in type 1 diabetes. The study, taken as a whole, reports: Among patients with Type 1 diabetes, TCRB CDR3s were moderately but significantly shorter in every one of the four CD4+ subsets.

Expressed TCRB transcripts were sequenced, since all the RNA that had been isolated was reverse transcribed. Sequencing used immunoSEQ multiplex PCR; TCRdb keeps in-frame clones, though not all of them. Of 630,000 or so clones in the sample, roughly an eighth were seen once. The antigens of these receptors remain unknown. The material sequenced was naive CD4+ T cells from blood. These receptors originate from a young man with type 1 diabetes.

This clone was counted between two and nine times. The rearrangement joins TRBV10-3 to TRBJ2-3, with D possibly being TRBD2 (6 bases). The CDR3 consists of 14 residues. Trimming removed 6 bases from V and 5 bases from J, with 15 bases in between. Germline V gives CDR1 ENHRY, CDR2 SYGVKD. The CDR3 DNA is TGTGCCATCAGACCGGGAGCGGAGCTAGATACGCAGTATTTT. It encodes CAIRPGAELDTQYF.

The gene calls are TRBV11-2 and TRBJ2-1; unclear D gene. The CDR3 is 13 residues long. The ends were cut back, 2 bases at V and 3 bases at J, with 5 bases in the middle. Per the germline V gene, CDR1 is SGHAT and CDR2 is FQNNGV. Here the CDR3 reads CASSLPHYNEQFF. As DNA, the CDR3 is TGTGCCAGCAGCTTACCCCACTACAATGAGCAGTTCTTC.

V is TRBV7-9 and J is TRBJ1-1; a possible D gene is TRBD1 (5 bases). CDR1 SEHNR and CDR2 FQNEAQ come from the germline V gene (reference sequence). V was shortened by 0 bases and J by 6 bases, with 11 bases between the two germline ends. This CDR3 contains 14 residues. The CDR3 DNA reads TGTGCCAGCAGCTTAGCGGGGCAGCTAGCTGAAGCTTTCTTT. Amino acids: CASSLAGQLAEAFF.

This clone was detected a few times. The CDR3: CASSLAGLELFF. As DNA, the CDR3 is TGTGCCAGCAGCTTAGCTGGGCTGGAGCTGTTTTTT. The V call is TRBV7-2, the J call TRBJ2-2; D is ambiguous. Germline loops: CDR1 SGHTA, CDR2 FQGNSA. Trimming stripped 0 bases from V and 10 bases from J, with 6 bases between. This CDR3 comprises 12 residues.

The rearrangement joins TRBV28 to TRBJ2-2; D may correspond to TRBD1 or TRBD2 (6 bases each). The V and J ends lost 5 bases and 4 bases respectively, with 14 bases between them. This CDR3 has 15 amino acids. CDR1 is MDHEN and CDR2 is SYDVKM in the germline V gene. This CDR3 is CASSLPQGLTGELFF. In DNA, the CDR3 is TGTGCCAGCAGTCTCCCACAGGGACTCACCGGGGAGCTGTTTTTT.

V usage is TRBV7-9 and J usage is TRBJ2-7; possibly TRBD1 or TRBD2 for D (6 bases each). The CDR3 has 13 residues. The germline gives CDR1 SEHNR, CDR2 FQNEAQ (reference sequence). V was trimmed by 5 bases and J by 5 bases, leaving 13 bases between them. This CDR3 is CASSLTGADEQYF. CDR3 bases: TGTGCCAGCAGCCTTACGGGGGCCGACGAGCAGTACTTC.

In its sample, this clone was seen once. This sequence joins TRBV27 and TRBJ2-5, with 11 bases lining up with TRBD2. Per the germline V gene, CDR1 is MNHEY and CDR2 is SMNVEV (reference sequence). The CDR3 length is 14 residues. Trimming at V came to 7 bases and at J to 4 bases, leaving 5 bases not matched to a gene. CDR3 sequence reads: CASNAGTSGETQYF. For the CDR3, the DNA is TGTGCCAGCAACGCCGGGACTAGCGGAGAGACCCAGTACTTC.

The V gene is TRBV10-3, the J gene TRBJ1-1; 9 bases are shared with TRBD1. V was clipped by 6 bases and J by 6 bases; unmatched bases: 11. Germline loops: CDR1 ENHRY, CDR2 SYGVKD. This CDR3 is built from 15 residues. CDR3 amino acids: CAISQPDRGSAEAFF. The CDR3 DNA is TGTGCCATCAGCCAACCGGACAGGGGATCCGCTGAAGCTTTCTTT.

The chain joins TRBV5-4 to TRBJ1-2, with D possibly being TRBD1 (5 bases). The CDR3 is made up of 15 amino acids. CDR1 is SGHNT and CDR2 is YYREEE in the germline V gene (reference sequence). V was shortened by 1 base and J by 1 base, with 11 bases between the two germline ends. CDR3 bases: TGTGCCAGCAGCTTGAGGGCAGGGCGTAACTATGGCTACACCTTC. Protein product: CASSLRAGRNYGYTF.

This clone appeared a single time. V gene TRBV7-3 combines with J gene TRBJ2-5, with 8 nucleotides matching TRBD1. This CDR3 has 15 amino acids. Germline CDR1 is SGHTA and CDR2 is FQGTGA. Germline trimming cut 1 base from V and 4 bases from J; bases unmatched to any gene: 5. The CDR3 here is CASSLRQGARETQYF. As DNA, the CDR3 is TGTGCCAGCAGCTTAAGGCAGGGGGCGCGAGAGACCCAGTACTTC.

This clone was detected only a few times. CDR3 DNA sequence: TGTGCCAGCTCACCACGAGCCGGGACAGGGTTATCCTACGAGCAGTACTTC. Protein product: CASSPRAGTGLSYEQYF. The chain employs TRBV18 and TRBJ2-7; 9 bases are a match to TRBD1. V shed 1 base and J 1 base; nucleotides not matched to a gene: 8. The CDR3 is 17 amino acids. Looked up from germline, CDR1 is KGHSH and CDR2 is LQKENI.

As regards this clone: Other DNA sequences from this sample encode an identical CDR3 as well. V gene TRBV9 combines with J gene TRBJ2-3; D is unclear. Germline assignment: CDR1 SGDLS and CDR2 YYNGEE. CDR3 length: 14 amino acids. Trimming took off 0 bases at V and 0 bases at J, with 5 bases between the two ends. CDR3 protein: CASSVAASTDTQYF. CDR3 coding DNA: TGTGCCAGCAGCGTAGCGGCAAGCACAGATACGCAGTATTTT. The complete variable domain, with remaining parts taken from reference TRBV9 and TRBJ2-3, reads DSGVTQTPKHLITATGQRVTLRCSPRSGDLSVYWYQQSLDQGLQFLIQYYNGEERAKGNILERFSAQQFPDLHSELNLSSLELGDSALYFCASSVAASTDTQYFGPGTRLTVL.

As for this clone: This sample includes further DNA sequences coding for the same CDR3. The chain recombines TRBV29-1 with TRBJ1-5; 7 bases are a match to TRBD1. CDR3 length: 13 residues. Per the germline V gene, CDR1 is SQVTM and CDR2 is ANQGSEA. V lost 4 bases and J lost 2; bases outside the gene matches: 2. The DNA of the CDR3 is TGCAGCGTTGGAACAGGGGGCAATCAGCCCCAGCATTTT. It yields the protein CSVGTGGNQPQHF.

The CDR3 here is CASSSGTLEQFF. The CDR3 DNA reads as TGTGCCAGCAGTTCCGGGACACTTGAGCAGTTCTTC. The chain uses TRBV28 and TRBJ2-1; TRBD1 might be the D (6 bases). The V and J ends lost 4 bases and 9 bases respectively, with 10 bases between them. The length of the CDR3 is 12 residues. CDR1 and CDR2 (germline): MDHEN, SYDVKM.